These 27 T cell receptor beta chains were sequenced from one sample in a study of glioma-infiltrating T cells. Using RNA template, CDR3s of TCR alpha and beta were amplified with iRepertoire arm-PCR. TCRdb passed the multiplex PCR reads through MiXCR, listing each CDR3 protein once. The sample records 100,000 to 150,000 distinct CDR3 sequences, roughly 24% being singletons. Sequences were obtained from glioma tissue, nonneoplastic brain tissue, or PBMCs (not recorded which). Source of these receptors: a human donor with low-grade glioma or glioblastoma, undergoing nonglioma brain surgery, or in good health (not recorded which).

This clonotype showed up just once. The chain recombines TRBV9 with TRBJ2-5, with TRBD2 matching over 10 bases. Trimming removed 4 bases from V and 4 bases from J; junction bases left unmatched: 7. The germline V gene has CDR1 SGDLS and CDR2 YYNGEE. This CDR3 is 15 amino acids long. As DNA, the CDR3 is TGTGCCAGCAGCTCCACTCAGCGGGAGGGAGAGACCCAGTACTTC. Translated: CASSSTQREGETQYF.

A remark on this clonotype: One junction end does not reproduce the germline sequence, and a read error may be involved. The V gene is TRBV28, the J gene TRBJ1-5, with D unclear. Germline CDR1 and CDR2: MDHEN and SYDVKM. The CDR3 loop spans 12 amino acids. In nucleotides, the CDR3 is TGTGCCAGCAACCTATGGAATAAGCCCCAGCACTTT. Protein sequence: CASNLWNKPQHF.

This clonotype has a count of ten or more. This rearrangement joins TRBV7-2 to TRBJ2-7, with TRBD2 identical over 11 bases. CDR1 is SGHTA and CDR2 is FQGNSA in the germline V gene. J lost 3 bases, V lost 5 bases, and 6 bases had no gene match. This CDR3 is built from 15 residues. As DNA, the CDR3 is TGTGCCAGCAGCGGCATCCTAGCGGGGGGCTACGAGCAGTACTTC. Translated, it gives CASSGILAGGYEQYF.

This clonotype has ten or more counts. The chain is built from TRBV20-1 and TRBJ2-7, with 7 bases identical to TRBD2. CDR3 length: 13 amino acids. V gave up 5 bases and J gave up 2 bases; unmatched junction bases: 6. CDR1 and CDR2 (germline): DFQATT, SNEGSKA (reference sequence). In nucleotides, the CDR3 is TGCAGTGCTTTGACTAGCCAGGCCTACGAGCAGTACTTC. Amino acids: CSALTSQAYEQYF.

The chain uses TRBV4-1 and TRBJ2-7; tentative D call: TRBD2 (6 bases). Trimming stripped 0 bases from V and 7 bases from J, with 19 bases between. This CDR3 is built from 16 residues. The germline CDR1 and CDR2 sequences are MGHRA and YSYEKL. CDR3 sequence reads: CASSQDWLGGPVEQYF. The CDR3 DNA reads as TGCGCCAGCAGCCAAGATTGGTTGGGAGGCCCGGTGGAGCAGTACTTC.

This clonotype has at least ten counts. The rearrangement links TRBV5-1 to TRBJ2-3; 10 positions agree with TRBD2. This CDR3 comprises 15 residues. The junction had 2 bases not matched to a gene; V was cut back by 3 bases and J by 1 base. The V gene's germline CDR1 is SGHRS and CDR2 YFSETQ. DNA of the CDR3: TGCGCCAGCAGCTCGGGACTAGCGCGCACAGATACGCAGTATTTT. This translates into CASSSGLARTDTQYF.

At least ten counts were recorded for this clonotype. The rearrangement uses TRBV2 and TRBJ2-3, with 8 bases lining up with TRBD1. The CDR3 runs 14 residues. Germline CDR1 and CDR2: SNHLY and FYNNEI. Unmatched junction bases numbered 4, after V lost 8 bases and J lost 0 bases. This chain's CDR3 is CASSRDRSTDTQYF. The CDR3 DNA reads TGTGCCAGCTCGCGGGACAGGAGCACAGATACGCAGTATTTT.

This clonotype came up many times. The chain recombines TRBV3-1 with TRBJ1-3; possible D gene TRBD1, 6 bases. Trimming left V 0 bases short and J 4 bases short, with 7 bases between. This CDR3 comprises 14 residues. Germline CDR1 reads LGHDT; CDR2 reads YNNKEL (reference sequence). The CDR3 is CASSQEGGGNTIYF. In DNA, the CDR3 is TGTGCCAGCAGCCAAGAGGGGGGCGGAAACACCATATATTTT.

The sample holds many counts of this clonotype. The gene calls are TRBV4-1 and TRBJ2-7, with a possible D match to TRBD1 (6 bases). With 4 bases removed from V and 4 bases from J, the gap between germline ends came to 14 bases. The CDR3 extends over 14 amino acids. Germline V gene data show CDR1 as MGHRA and CDR2 as YSYEKL. The CDR3 DNA sequence: TGCGCCAGCAGCCCAAGGGCAGGGGAGTACGAGCAGTACTTC. Translated: CASSPRAGEYEQYF.

The table lists this clonotype with many counts. This chain links TRBV4-1 with TRBJ1-5; D is undetermined. The CDR3 runs 14 residues. CDR1 and CDR2 from the germline V gene are MGHRA and YSYEKL. The germline V and J ends were trimmed by 1 base and 5 bases, with 9 bases remaining between them. The DNA of the CDR3 is TGCGCCAGCAGCCAAGCGTCCAGCGATCAGCCCCAGCATTTT. It specifies CASSQASSDQPQHF.

As concerns this clonotype: This may arise from a read error, as a much more abundant clone is one base away. The CDR3 loop is CASSPPGRTKAFF. Written as DNA, the CDR3 is TGTGCCAGCTCACCCCCGGGTCGAACCAAAGCTTTCTTT. V usage is TRBV18 and J usage is TRBJ1-1, with D hard to call. V was trimmed by 3 bases and J by 9 bases, leaving 14 bases between them. This CDR3 has 13 amino acids. Germline CDR1 is KGHSH and CDR2 is LQKENI.

This clonotype was detected many times. The chain recombines TRBV6-1 with TRBJ2-7; TRBD2 aligns across 7 bases. CDR1 and CDR2 (germline): MNHNS, SASEGT. Trimming at V came to 5 bases and at J to 1 base, leaving 8 bases not matched to a gene. The CDR3 spans 15 residues. The CDR3 nucleotides read TGTGCCAGCAGTTCCTCTAGCGGCTTTTCCTACGAGCAGTACTTC. Translation: CASSSSSGFSYEQYF.

This clonotype was observed at least ten times. J is TRBJ2-7 and V is TRBV20-1, with 8 positions matching TRBD2. With V trimmed by 2 bases and J by 3 bases, 12 bases remained unmatched. The germline gives CDR1 DFQATT, CDR2 SNEGSKA (reference sequence). This CDR3 contains 16 residues. The CDR3 spells CSARIVRGTRNYEQYF. DNA of the CDR3: TGCAGTGCTAGAATTGTCCGCGGGACTAGAAACTACGAGCAGTACTTC.

Remarks on this clonotype: This is likely a read error, given that the CDR3 carries no conserved phenylalanine or tryptophan at its end. J is TRBJ1-1 and V is TRBV10-3; D is undetermined. CDR1 and CDR2 from the germline V gene are ENHRY and SYGVKD. The CDR3 is 14 residues long. For the CDR3, the DNA is TGTGCCATCAGTGGGAAAACCATGAAAACTGAAGCTTTCCTT. Amino acids: CAISGKTMKTEAFL.

This clonotype was detected ten times or more. This chain joins TRBV14 and TRBJ2-7; D gene ambiguous. The germline gives CDR1 SGHDN, CDR2 FVKESK. CDR3 size: 13 residues. V lost 2 bases, J lost 2 bases, and 7 bases lay in between. The CDR3 reads CASSQLGTYEQYF. As DNA, the CDR3 is TGTGCCAGCAGCCAATTGGGAACCTACGAGCAGTACTTC.

The chain links TRBV3-1 to TRBJ2-7; D not certain. V was clipped by 6 bases and J by 0 bases, with 15 bases between them. This CDR3 is 15 amino acids long. Looked up from germline, CDR1 is LGHDT and CDR2 is YNNKEL (reference sequence). This CDR3 is CASRSGPSSSYEQYF. Written as DNA, the CDR3 is TGTGCCAGCAGATCCGGACCTTCCAGCTCCTACGAGCAGTACTTC.

As concerns this clonotype: This clone may be a read error of a much larger clone one base away. The genes are TRBV28 and TRBJ1-6, with a possible D match to TRBD1 (6 bases). Between the trimmed V and J ends, which lost 7 bases and 13 bases, there was a span of 17 bases. Germline CDR1 is MDHEN and CDR2 is SYDVKM. This CDR3 region has 13 residues. As DNA, the CDR3 is TGTGCCAGCATCCCCCCGCAGACAGGTCCCCTCCACTTT. Amino acids: CASIPPQTGPLHF.

This clonotype was seen ten or more times. This chain connects TRBV6-1 to TRBJ2-2; D could derive from TRBD1 or TRBD2 (5 bases each). This CDR3 has 15 residues. Trimming stripped 5 bases from V and 6 bases from J, with 16 bases between. In germline, CDR1 is MNHNS, CDR2 SASEGT. CDR3 in amino acids: CASSPGTTAAGELFF. The CDR3 DNA follows: TGTGCCAGCAGTCCCGGGACCACGGCAGCCGGGGAGCTGTTTTTT.

Ten or more counts support this clonotype. The gene calls are TRBV9 and TRBJ2-2; D is unclear. Germline V gene data show CDR1 as SGDLS and CDR2 as YYNGEE. With 4 bases removed from V and 4 bases from J, the gap between germline ends came to 8 bases. This CDR3 is 13 amino acids long. CDR3 loop: CASSPGATGELFF. CDR3 nucleotides: TGTGCCAGCAGCCCAGGTGCCACCGGGGAGCTGTTTTTT.

This clonotype was counted many times. The chain links TRBV7-2 to TRBJ1-3, with TRBD1 as a possible D gene (6 bases). The germline V and J ends were trimmed by 5 bases and 7 bases, with 18 bases remaining between them. This CDR3 is built from 15 residues. Germline lookup yields CDR1 SGHTA and CDR2 FQGNSA. The CDR3 reads CASSPQTGPGNTIYF. The CDR3, as DNA: TGTGCCAGCAGCCCCCAGACAGGCCCGGGGAACACCATATATTTT.

The J gene is TRBJ1-2, the V gene TRBV12-3 or TRBV12-4, with 9 bases identical to TRBD1. V was clipped by 5 bases and J by 3 bases; unmatched bases: 7. The CDR3 is 15 amino acids. The CDR3 protein is CASSEPDRGYYGYTF. The CDR3 DNA reads TGTGCCAGCAGTGAACCTGACAGGGGGTACTATGGCTACACCTTC.

Concerning this clonotype: A much bigger clone sits one base away, suggesting this may be a read error. The conserved phenylalanine or tryptophan normally closing the CDR3 is absent here, so this likely arose from a read error. This rearrangement joins TRBV18 to TRBJ2-1; TRBD2 matches at 8 bases. The germline V gene has CDR1 KGHSH and CDR2 LQKENI. V lost 5 bases to trimming and J lost 5 bases; unmatched junction nucleotides: 5. The CDR3 is 14 amino acids. The CDR3 here is CASSAVAGHNEQFL. The CDR3 coding sequence is TGTGCCAGCTCAGCGGTAGCGGGACACAATGAGCAGTTCCTC.

In its sample, this clonotype was seen many times. CDR3 loop: CASTDSGSRRETQYF. The CDR3 DNA sequence: TGTGCCAGTACTGATAGCGGGAGTCGGCGAGAGACCCAGTACTTC. This sequence joins TRBV19 and TRBJ2-5; the match to TRBD2 covers 9 bases. This CDR3 is 15 amino acids long. Germline lookup yields CDR1 LNHDA and CDR2 SQIVND (reference sequence). V was pared by 7 bases and J by 4 bases, with 10 bases of the junction left unmatched. Looking up the rest from reference TRBV19 and TRBJ2-5 gives the full variable domain: DGGITQSPKYLFRKEGQNVTLSCEQNLNHDAMYWYRQDPGQGLRLIYYSQIVNDFQKGDIAEGYSVSREKKESFPLTVTSAQKNPTAFYLCASTDSGSRRETQYFGPGTRLLVL.

The table lists this clonotype with many counts. This chain links TRBV6-2 or TRBV6-3 with TRBJ2-3; no clear D gene. The V gene's germline CDR1 is MNHEY and CDR2 SVGEGT. V was clipped by 2 bases and J by 2 bases, with 11 bases between them. The CDR3 contains 15 residues. The CDR3 region is CASSYEYHPTDTQYF. The CDR3 nucleotides are TGTGCCAGCAGTTACGAGTATCACCCCACAGATACGCAGTATTTT.

There are many counts of this clonotype. V usage is TRBV6-1 and J usage is TRBJ2-2, with D possibly being TRBD2 (5 bases). Between the trimmed V and J ends, which lost 11 bases and 0 bases, there was a span of 16 bases. Germline V lookup: CDR1 MNHNS, CDR2 SASEGT. This CDR3 has 15 amino acids. This chain's CDR3 is CASSPAGPNTGELFF. CDR3 DNA sequence: TGTGCCTCCTCGCCCGCGGGTCCGAACACCGGGGAGCTGTTTTTT.

This clonotype was picked up many times. The chain carries TRBV18 and TRBJ2-1, with 10 bases identical to TRBD1. Germline CDR1 and CDR2: KGHSH and LQKENI. After removal of 6 bases from V and 7 bases from J, the junction contained 6 bases not matched to a gene. The CDR3 contains 14 residues. CDR3 loop: CASSGTGVANEQFF. In DNA, the CDR3 is TGTGCCAGCTCGGGGACAGGGGTCGCAAATGAGCAGTTCTTC.

In its sample, this clonotype was seen a few times. With a much larger clone just one base away, this may be a read error. The chain links TRBV7-3 to TRBJ2-1; D gene ambiguous. Deletions cut 5 bases from V and 6 bases from J, with 11 bases between. The CDR3 is made up of 13 amino acids. Germline CDR1 SGHTA, CDR2 FQGTGA. This CDR3 reads CASSVCPGNEQFF. The CDR3 DNA reads TGTGCCAGCAGCGTCTGTCCGGGCAATGAGCAGTTCTTC.